A selection of T cell receptor beta chains follows, all from one sample in a study of blood T cells in healthy people across ages. TCRdb fed the 5' RACE reads into MiXCR, producing one record per CDR3 protein. The sample lists just over 1 million distinct CDR3 sequences, under 55% occurring once. The sequenced material came from blood. These receptors were taken from an older woman in good health. Each CDR3 is given with its conserved first and last residue.

j_call v_call cdr3_length cdr3_aa
TRBJ2-7 TRBV12-3/TRBV12-4 13 CASRGDKHYEQYF
TRBJ1-2 TRBV28 17 CASSLRAGAKSAYGYTF
TRBJ2-3 TRBV5-1 15 CASSPALLETDTQYF
TRBJ2-1 TRBV20-1 14 CSASSGRAPNEQFF
TRBJ1-1 TRBV10-3 12 CAISESGTEAFF
. TRBV7-6 13 CASSLLAVGEQYF
TRBJ2-1 TRBV9 16 CASSVGGRGSYNEQFF
TRBJ2-1 TRBV7-9 11 CASGASNEQFF
TRBJ2-1 TRBV7-2 15 CASNQSGTKNNEQFF
TRBJ1-1 TRBV15 12 CATTTDRTEAFF
TRBJ2-3 TRBV20-1 17 CSARDPTGQGELDTQYF
TRBJ1-6 TRBV5-6 13 CASSLQGPGPLHF
TRBJ2-3 TRBV6-2/TRBV6-3 15 CASAYGGASTDTQYF
TRBJ2-7 TRBV20-1 12 CSALRASYEQYF
TRBJ2-3 TRBV29-1 14 CSVEDGLSTDAQYF
TRBJ2-5 TRBV10-3 13 CAISDWGSETQYF
TRBJ1-1 TRBV28 12 CASSLSAQRAFF
TRBJ2-7 TRBV20-1 14 CSAAQLATVYEQYF
. TRBV2 13 CATRTSGRETQYF
TRBJ2-1 TRBV15 14 CATSRAGGGNEQFF
TRBJ2-3 TRBV10-3 14 CAISERSFSDTQYF
TRBJ2-1 TRBV30 14 CAWSAGQGGNEQFF
TRBJ1-2 TRBV4-3 13 CASSQETYNGYTF
TRBJ1-6 TRBV13 15 CASSPKTGYNSPLHF
TRBJ2-5 TRBV3-1 14 CASSRVSGSNEQYF
TRBJ2-5 TRBV6-1 11 CASAAQGTQYF
TRBJ2-5 TRBV20-1 14 CSAREPRGMKTQYF
TRBJ1-2 TRBV5-6 16 CASSLGFGGVDYGYTF
TRBJ2-5 TRBV5-6 15 CASSFRLAGAETQYF
TRBJ2-6 TRBV7-9 16 CASSLAAISGANVLTF
TRBJ1-1 TRBV7-3 17 CASSPHLETSMNTEAFF
TRBJ1-1 TRBV10-3 13 CAISSTRDPEAFF
TRBJ2-1 TRBV20-1 17 CSARVQRFGGSYNEQFF
TRBJ1-5 TRBV6-5 15 CASSYLQGSNQPQHF
TRBJ2-4 TRBV11-3 13 CASSKTGRNIQYF
TRBJ2-3 TRBV15 15 CATSLAGKGPDTQYF
TRBJ2-1 TRBV20-1 14 CSALRGLAENEQFF
TRBJ2-5 TRBV7-2 12 CASSLTGPSKYF